This T cell receptor (beta chain) was recovered during a study of beta chain features in type 1 diabetes. The study reverse transcribed the entire isolated RNA, so it sequenced expressed TCRB transcripts. Clones were sequenced by immunoSEQ multiplex PCR, and TCRdb holds only the in-frame ones, with some missing. This table holds around 99,000 clones, almost 40% found once. Germline V gene lookup returns CDR1 LNHDA and CDR2 SQIVND (reference sequence). The CDR3 contains 15 residues. Trimming left V 5 bases short and J 1 base short, with 14 bases between. Study-wide results and limits: VDJ junctions sequenced from type 1 diabetes patients showed fewer insertions and more deletions. Naive, central memory and Treg TCRB repertoires appeared more alike in patients than in healthy donors. cDNA-based sequencing might over-represent cells highly expressing TCR.

This clone was seen a single time. Its antigen is currently unknown. Sequencing input: stem cell memory CD4+ T cells from blood. This chain uses TRBV19 with TRBJ1-2; D not certain. This sequence originates from a woman younger than 35 in good health. The CDR3 DNA reads TGTGCCAGTAGTTCTATGACACTCGTTAACTATGGCTACACCTTC. It is translated as CASSSMTLVNYGYTF.